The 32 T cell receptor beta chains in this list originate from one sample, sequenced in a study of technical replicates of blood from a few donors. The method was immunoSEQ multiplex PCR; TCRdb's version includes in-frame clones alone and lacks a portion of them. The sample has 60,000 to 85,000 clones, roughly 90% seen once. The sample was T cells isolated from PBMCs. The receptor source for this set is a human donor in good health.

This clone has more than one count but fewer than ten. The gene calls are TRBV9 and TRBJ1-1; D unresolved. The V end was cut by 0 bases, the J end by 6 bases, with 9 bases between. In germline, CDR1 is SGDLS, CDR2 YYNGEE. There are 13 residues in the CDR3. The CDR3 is CASSVATPAEAFF. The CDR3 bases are TGTGCCAGCAGCGTAGCTACCCCGGCTGAAGCTTTCTTT.

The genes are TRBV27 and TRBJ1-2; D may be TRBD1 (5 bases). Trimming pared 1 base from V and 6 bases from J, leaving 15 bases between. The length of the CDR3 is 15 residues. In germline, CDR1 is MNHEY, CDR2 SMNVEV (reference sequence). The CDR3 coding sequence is TGTGCCAGCAGTTTATACCTATCAGGGTCGGATGGCTACACCTTC. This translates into CASSLYLSGSDGYTF.

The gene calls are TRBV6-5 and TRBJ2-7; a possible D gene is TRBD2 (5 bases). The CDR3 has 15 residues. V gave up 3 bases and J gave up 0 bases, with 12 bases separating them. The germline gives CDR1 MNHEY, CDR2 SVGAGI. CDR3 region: CASSYTRAPSYEQYF. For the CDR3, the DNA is TGTGCCAGCAGTTATACTAGGGCCCCCTCCTACGAGCAGTACTTC.

CDR3 nucleotides: TGTGCCAGCAGTTGGACAGGGGAAGCAGATACGCAGTATTTT. Its protein is CASSWTGEADTQYF. The rearrangement links TRBV6-5 to TRBJ2-3; TRBD1 matches at 9 bases. Germline trimming cut 4 bases from V and 4 bases from J; bases unmatched to any gene: 3. There are 14 residues in the CDR3. Germline values: CDR1 MNHEY, CDR2 SVGAGI.

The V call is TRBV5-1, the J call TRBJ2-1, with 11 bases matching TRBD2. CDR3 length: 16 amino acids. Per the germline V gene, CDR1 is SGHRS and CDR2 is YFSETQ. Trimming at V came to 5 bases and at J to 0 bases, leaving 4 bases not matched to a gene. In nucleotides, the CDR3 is TGCGCCAGCAGTAGACTAGCGGGACCCTCCTACAATGAGCAGTTCTTC. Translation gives CASSRLAGPSYNEQFF.

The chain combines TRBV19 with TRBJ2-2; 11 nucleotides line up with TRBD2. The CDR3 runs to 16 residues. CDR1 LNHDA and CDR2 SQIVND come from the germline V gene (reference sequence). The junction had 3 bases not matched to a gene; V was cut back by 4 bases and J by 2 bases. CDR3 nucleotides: TGTGCCAGTAGTACTGGACTAGCGGGTAACACCGGGGAGCTGTTTTTT. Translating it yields CASSTGLAGNTGELFF.

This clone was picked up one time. CDR3 DNA sequence: TGTGCCAGCAGTTGGGGAGGCACTACCTACGAGCAGTACTTC. This translates into CASSWGGTTYEQYF. The V gene is TRBV27, the J gene TRBJ2-7; a weak D match, TRBD2 (6 bases). Looked up from germline, CDR1 is MNHEY and CDR2 is SMNVEV (reference sequence). V lost 4 bases and J lost 2, with 12 bases in between. This CDR3 has 14 amino acids.

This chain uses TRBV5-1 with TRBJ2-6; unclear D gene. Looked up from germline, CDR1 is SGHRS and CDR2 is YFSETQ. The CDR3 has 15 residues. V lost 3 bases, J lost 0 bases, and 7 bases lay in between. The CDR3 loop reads CASSSSVSGANVLTF. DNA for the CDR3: TGCGCCAGCAGCTCCAGCGTCTCTGGGGCCAACGTCCTGACTTTC.

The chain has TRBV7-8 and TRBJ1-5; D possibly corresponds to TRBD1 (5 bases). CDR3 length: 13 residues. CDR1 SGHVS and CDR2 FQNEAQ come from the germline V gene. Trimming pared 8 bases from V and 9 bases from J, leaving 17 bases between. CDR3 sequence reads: CASQWGISPPQHF. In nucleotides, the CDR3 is TGTGCCAGCCAATGGGGCATTTCTCCGCCCCAGCATTTT.

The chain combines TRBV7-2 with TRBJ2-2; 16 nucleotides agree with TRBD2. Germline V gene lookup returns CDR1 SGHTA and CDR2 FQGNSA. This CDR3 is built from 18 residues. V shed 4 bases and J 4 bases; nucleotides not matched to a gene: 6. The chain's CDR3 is CASSSGLAGGPGTGELFF. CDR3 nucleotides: TGTGCCAGCAGCTCGGGACTAGCGGGAGGGCCGGGCACCGGGGAGCTGTTTTTT.

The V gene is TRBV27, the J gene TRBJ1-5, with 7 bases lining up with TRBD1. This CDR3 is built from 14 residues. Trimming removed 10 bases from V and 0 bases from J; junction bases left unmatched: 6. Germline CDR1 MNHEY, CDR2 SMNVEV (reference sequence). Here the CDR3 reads CATSGQYSNQPQHF. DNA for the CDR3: TGTGCCACTTCGGGACAGTATAGCAATCAGCCCCAGCATTTT.

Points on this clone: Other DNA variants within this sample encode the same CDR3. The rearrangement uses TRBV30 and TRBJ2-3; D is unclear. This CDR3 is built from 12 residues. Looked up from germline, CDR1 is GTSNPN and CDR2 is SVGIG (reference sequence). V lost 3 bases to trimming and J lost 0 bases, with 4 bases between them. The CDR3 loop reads CAWSGSTDTQYF. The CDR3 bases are TGTGCCTGGAGCGGGAGCACAGATACGCAGTATTTT.

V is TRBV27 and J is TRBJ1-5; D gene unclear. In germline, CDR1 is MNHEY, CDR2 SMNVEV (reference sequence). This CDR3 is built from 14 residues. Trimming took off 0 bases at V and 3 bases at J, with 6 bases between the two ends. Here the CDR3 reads CASSLSPLNQPQHF. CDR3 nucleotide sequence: TGTGCCAGCAGTTTATCCCCTCTCAATCAGCCCCAGCATTTT.

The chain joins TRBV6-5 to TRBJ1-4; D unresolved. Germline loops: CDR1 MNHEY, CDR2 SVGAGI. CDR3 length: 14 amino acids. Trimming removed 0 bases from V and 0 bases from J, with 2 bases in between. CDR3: CASSYSTTNEKLFF. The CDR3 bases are TGTGCCAGCAGTTACTCTACAACTAATGAAAAACTGTTTTTT.

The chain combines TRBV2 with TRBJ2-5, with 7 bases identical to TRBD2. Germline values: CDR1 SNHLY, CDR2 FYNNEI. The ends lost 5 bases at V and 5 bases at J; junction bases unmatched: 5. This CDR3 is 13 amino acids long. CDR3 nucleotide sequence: TGTGCCAGCAGTAGCGGAGCGGGGGAGACCCAGTACTTC. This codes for CASSSGAGETQYF.

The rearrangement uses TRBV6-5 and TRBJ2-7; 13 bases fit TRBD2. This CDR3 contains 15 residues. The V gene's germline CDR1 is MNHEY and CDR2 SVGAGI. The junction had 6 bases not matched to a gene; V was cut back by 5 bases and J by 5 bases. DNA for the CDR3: TGTGCCAGCAGTACCGGGACTAGCGGGACCAACGAGCAGTACTTC. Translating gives CASSTGTSGTNEQYF.

This CDR3 is CASNLDSSGNTIYF. The DNA for the CDR3 is TGTGCCAGCAATTTAGACAGCTCTGGAAACACCATATATTTT. V usage is TRBV6-1 and J usage is TRBJ1-3, with a possible D match to TRBD1 (5 bases). Germline V CDR1 and CDR2: MNHNS, SASEGT. The CDR3 contains 14 residues. The V end lost 7 bases, the J end lost 0 bases, and 10 bases lay between the germline ends.

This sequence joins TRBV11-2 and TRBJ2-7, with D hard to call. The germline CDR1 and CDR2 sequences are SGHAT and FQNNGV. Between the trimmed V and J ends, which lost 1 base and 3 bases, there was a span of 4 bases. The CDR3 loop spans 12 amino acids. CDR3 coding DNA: TGTGCCAGCAGCTTAGCCCACTACGAGCAGTACTTC. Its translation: CASSLAHYEQYF.

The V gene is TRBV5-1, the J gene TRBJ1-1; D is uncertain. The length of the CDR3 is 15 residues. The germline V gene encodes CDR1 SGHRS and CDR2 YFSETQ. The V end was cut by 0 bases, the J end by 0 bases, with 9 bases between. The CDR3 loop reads CASSLGAGMNTEAFF. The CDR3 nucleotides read TGCGCCAGCAGCTTGGGGGCAGGTATGAACACTGAAGCTTTCTTT.

The CDR3, as DNA: TGTGCCAGTATGCGACAGGGAGGCAATGGCTACACCTTC. Translation: CASMRQGGNGYTF. V gene TRBV19 combines with J gene TRBJ1-2; 7 bases fit TRBD1. With 7 bases clipped from V and 6 bases from J, the junction kept 8 bases outside the gene matches. The CDR3 contains 13 residues. Germline CDR1 LNHDA, CDR2 SQIVND (reference sequence).

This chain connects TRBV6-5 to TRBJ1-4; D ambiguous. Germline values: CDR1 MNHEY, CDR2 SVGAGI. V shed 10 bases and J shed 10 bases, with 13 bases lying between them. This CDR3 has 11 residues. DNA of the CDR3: TGTGCCACTACTAAAGATGGAAAACTGTTTTTT. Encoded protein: CATTKDGKLFF.

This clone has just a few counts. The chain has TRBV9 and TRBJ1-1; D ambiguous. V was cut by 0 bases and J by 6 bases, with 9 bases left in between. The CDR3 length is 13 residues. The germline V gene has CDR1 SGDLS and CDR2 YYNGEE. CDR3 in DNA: TGTGCCAGCAGCGTAGAGTGGGCAGCTGAAGCTTTCTTT. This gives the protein CASSVEWAAEAFF.

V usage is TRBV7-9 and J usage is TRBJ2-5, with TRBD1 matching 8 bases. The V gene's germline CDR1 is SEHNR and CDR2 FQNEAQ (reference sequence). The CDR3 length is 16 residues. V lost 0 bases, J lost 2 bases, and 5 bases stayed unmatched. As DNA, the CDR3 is TGTGCCAGCAGCTTAGCGACAGGGGACCAGCAAGAGACCCAGTACTTC. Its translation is CASSLATGDQQETQYF.

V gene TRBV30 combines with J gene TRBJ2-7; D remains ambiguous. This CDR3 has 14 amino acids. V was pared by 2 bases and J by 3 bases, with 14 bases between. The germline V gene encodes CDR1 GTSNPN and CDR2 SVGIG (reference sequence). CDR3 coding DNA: TGTGCCTGGAGTCCTTATCGCCTACTCTACGAGCAGTACTTC. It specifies CAWSPYRLLYEQYF.

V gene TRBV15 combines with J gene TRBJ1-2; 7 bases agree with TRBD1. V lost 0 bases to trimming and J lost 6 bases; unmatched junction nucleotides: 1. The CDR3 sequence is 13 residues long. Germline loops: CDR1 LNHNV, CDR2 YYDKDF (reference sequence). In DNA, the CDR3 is TGTGCCACCAGCAGAGACAGGGGGAATGGCTACACCTTC. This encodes CATSRDRGNGYTF.

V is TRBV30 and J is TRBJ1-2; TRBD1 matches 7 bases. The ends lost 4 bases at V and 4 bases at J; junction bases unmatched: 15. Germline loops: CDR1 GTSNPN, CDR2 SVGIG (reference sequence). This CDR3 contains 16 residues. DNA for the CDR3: TGTGCCTGGACAGTAGGGGGCGAGAGCCTTTTCTATGGCTACACCTTC. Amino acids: CAWTVGGESLFYGYTF.

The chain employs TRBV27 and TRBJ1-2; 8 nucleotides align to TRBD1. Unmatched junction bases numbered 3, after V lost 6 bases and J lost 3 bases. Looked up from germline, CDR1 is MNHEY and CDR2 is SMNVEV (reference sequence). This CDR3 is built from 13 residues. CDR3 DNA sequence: TGTGCCAGCAGGCCAGGGGGCCACTATGGCTACACCTTC. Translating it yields CASRPGGHYGYTF.

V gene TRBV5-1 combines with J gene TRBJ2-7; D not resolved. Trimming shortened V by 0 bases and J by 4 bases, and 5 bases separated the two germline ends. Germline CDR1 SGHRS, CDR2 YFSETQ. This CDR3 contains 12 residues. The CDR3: CASSLVGYEQYF. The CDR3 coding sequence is TGCGCCAGCAGCTTGGTCGGGTACGAGCAGTACTTC.

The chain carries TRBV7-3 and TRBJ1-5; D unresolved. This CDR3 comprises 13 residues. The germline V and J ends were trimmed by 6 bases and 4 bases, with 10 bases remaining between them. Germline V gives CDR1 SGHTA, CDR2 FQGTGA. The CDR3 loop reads CASSPDGNQPQHF. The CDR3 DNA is TGTGCCAGCAGTCCCGACGGGAATCAGCCCCAGCATTTT.

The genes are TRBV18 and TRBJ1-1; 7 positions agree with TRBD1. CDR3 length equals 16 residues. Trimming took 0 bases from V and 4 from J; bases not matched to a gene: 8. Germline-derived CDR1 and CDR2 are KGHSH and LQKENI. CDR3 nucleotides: TGTGCCAGCTCACCACCGAAGGGGGCTAGGGGCACTGAAGCTTTCTTT. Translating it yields CASSPPKGARGTEAFF.

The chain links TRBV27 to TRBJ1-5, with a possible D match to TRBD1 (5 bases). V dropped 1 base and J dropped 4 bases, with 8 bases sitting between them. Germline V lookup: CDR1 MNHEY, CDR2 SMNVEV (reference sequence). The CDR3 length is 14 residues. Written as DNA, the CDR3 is TGTGCCAGCAGTTTATGGGGGGGGAATCAGCCCCAGCATTTT. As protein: CASSLWGGNQPQHF.

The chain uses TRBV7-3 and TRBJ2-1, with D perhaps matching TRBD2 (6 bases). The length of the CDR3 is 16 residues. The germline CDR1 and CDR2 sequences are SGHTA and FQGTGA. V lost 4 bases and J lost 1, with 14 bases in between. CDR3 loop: CASSSKEGASYNEQFF. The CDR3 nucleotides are TGTGCCAGCAGCTCAAAGGAGGGAGCATCCTACAATGAGCAGTTCTTC.